A selection of T cell receptor beta chains follows, all from one sample in a study of cytotoxic CD8 clonotypes in ibrutinib-treated CLL. Here immunoSEQ multiplex PCR was the method, and the copy in TCRdb shows in-frame clones only, minus some. The table shows approximately 120,000 clones, with roughly 84% occurring only once. The sample consisted of PBMCs, taken after 24 months of ibrutinib treatment. Source of these receptors: a human donor with chronic lymphocytic leukemia. The CDR3 runs from the conserved cysteine through the conserved F or W. A D gene is named only where the DNA matches it firmly. Size values are once, few and many counts, or a class for expanded clones, and some rows have none.

V gene	J gene	clone size	D gene	CDR3 protein	CDR3 DNA
TRBV10-3	TRBJ2-1	NA	TRBD1	CAISGQGAIGQFF	TGTGCCATCTCGGGACAGGGGGCTATCGGGCAGTTCTTC
TRBV2	TRBJ2-1	once	TRBD1	CASKTGTANNEQFF	TGTGCCAGCAAAACCGGGACAGCTAACAATGAGCAGTTCTTC
TRBV4-3	TRBJ1-1	NA	NA	CASSQSTVNTEAFF	TGCGCCAGCAGCCAATCGACAGTGAACACTGAAGCTTTCTTT
TRBV19	TRBJ1-4	NA	TRBD1	CATQRGLREKLFF	TGTGCCACCCAAAGGGGGCTTCGGGAAAAACTGTTTTTT
TRBV5-4	TRBJ2-2	NA	TRBD2	CASTPRGGNTGELFF	TGTGCCAGCACCCCTCGGGGGGGGAACACCGGGGAGCTGTTTTTT
TRBV25-1	TRBJ1-2	NA	NA	CASSAIGSEVNYGYTF	TGTGCCAGCAGTGCCATCGGGTCGGAGGTTAACTATGGCTACACCTTC
TRBV19	TRBJ1-2	many	NA	CATLGFAQGYTF	TGTGCCACCCTTGGATTTGCGCAAGGCTACACCTTC
TRBV19	TRBJ2-5	many	NA	CASSIRDPGTQYF	TGTGCCAGTAGTATTCGGGACCCAGGGACCCAGTACTTC
TRBV10-3	TRBJ2-7	NA	NA	CAIRIMERNYEQYF	TGTGCCATCAGGATCATGGAGAGAAACTACGAGCAGTACTTC
TRBV15	TRBJ1-1	NA	NA	CATSNSMAGTLKAFF	TGTGCCACCAGCAACTCAATGGCCGGGACGTTGAAAGCTTTCTTT
TRBV27	TRBJ2-5	NA	TRBD1	CASTGGLGETQYF	TGTGCCAGTACAGGGGGATTAGGGGAGACCCAGTACTTC
TRBV10-1	TRBJ2-3	NA	TRBD1	CASSERTGSDTQYF	TGCGCCAGCAGTGAGAGGACAGGGTCAGATACGCAGTATTTT
TRBV21-1	TRBJ2-2	NA	NA	CASSKVFGTDHGELFF	TGTGCCAGCAGCAAAGTCTTTGGGACTGATCACGGGGAGCTGTTTTTT
TRBV10-3	TRBJ2-5	NA	TRBD1	CAISESLGTGGGETQYF	TGTGCCATCAGTGAATCATTGGGGACAGGGGGCGGAGAGACCCAGTACTTC
TRBV19	TRBJ2-7	NA	TRBD1	CASIATTGTEVSTEQYF	TGTGCCAGTATCGCAACTACCGGGACAGAGGTTTCTACTGAGCAGTACTTC
TRBV28	TRBJ1-2	NA	NA	CASSLRQAIYGYTF	TGTGCCAGCAGTTTACGACAGGCAATATATGGCTACACCTTC
TRBV19	TRBJ1-4	NA	NA	CASISRVGEKLFF	TGTGCCAGTATTTCCAGGGTTGGAGAAAAACTGTTTTTT
TRBV11-2	TRBJ1-1	NA	NA	CASSLNWGTEAFF	TGTGCCAGCAGCTTAAACTGGGGCACTGAAGCTTTCTTT
TRBV5-4	TRBJ2-5	NA	TRBD1	CASSPGTGGRETQYF	TGTGCCAGCAGCCCGGGGACAGGGGGGCGGGAGACCCAGTACTTC
TRBV2	TRBJ2-7	NA	TRBD1	CASSPGTAYEQYF	TGTGCCAGCAGCCCCGGGACAGCCTACGAGCAGTACTTC
TRBV6-5	TRBJ1-4	NA	NA	CASSRTDEKLFF	TGTGCCAGCAGCCGGACGGACGAAAAACTGTTTTTT
TRBV20-1	TRBJ2-5	few	NA	CSANREETQYF	TGCAGTGCAAACAGGGAAGAGACCCAGTACTTC
TRBV18	TRBJ2-7	NA	TRBD1	CASSRTRGLYEQYF	TGTGCCAGCTCTCGGACCAGGGGGCTCTACGAGCAGTACTTC
TRBV2	TRBJ1-2	few	NA	CASSEVRAYANYGYTF	TGTGCCAGCAGTGAAGTGAGGGCCTACGCTAACTATGGCTACACCTTC
TRBV6-6	TRBJ1-2	once	NA	CASSNEVNYGYTF	TGTGCCAGCAGTAACGAGGTTAACTATGGCTACACCTTC
TRBV7-3	TRBJ2-2	NA	TRBD2	CASSFRLAGGAGELFF	TGTGCCAGCAGCTTCCGACTAGCGGGGGGAGCCGGGGAGCTGTTTTTT
TRBV7-3	TRBJ1-2	NA	NA	CASAEDSTASGTYGYTF	TGTGCCAGCGCCGAGGACTCCACCGCCTCCGGGACCTATGGCTACACCTTC
TRBV11-2	TRBJ2-2	NA	NA	CASSLAGQGPGELFF	TGTGCCAGCAGCTTAGCGGGTCAGGGGCCCGGGGAGCTGTTTTTT
TRBV19	TRBJ1-5	once	TRBD1	CASILQGANQPQHF	TGTGCCAGTATATTACAGGGGGCCAATCAGCCCCAGCATTTT
TRBV6-6	TRBJ2-7	NA	NA	CASSYGTPRGLYEQYF	TGTGCCAGCAGTTACGGGACCCCCCGGGGCCTTTACGAGCAGTACTTC
TRBV5-6	TRBJ2-7	NA	NA	CASSPEVDSLISYEQYF	TGTGCCAGCAGCCCAGAGGTGGACAGCCTCATCTCCTACGAGCAGTACTTC
TRBV4-3	TRBJ2-3	NA	NA	CASSQGLGWGTQYF	TGCGCCAGCAGCCAAGGTCTGGGTTGGGGTACGCAGTATTTT